The sequence of this T cell receptor (beta chain) was determined in a study of OX40 agonist ivuxolimab in advanced cancers. Across the whole study: Ivuxolimab was delivered to patients intravenously every 2 weeks at doses spanning 0.01 to 10 mg/kg. The study, taken as a whole, reports: Blood T cells, both CD4+ and CD8+, expanded clonally by week 6 at 0.1 to 3.0 mg/kg.

Comments on this clone: Its antigen remains unknown.

Libraries were prepared by immunoSEQ multiplex PCR; TCRdb keeps only in-frame clonotypes and omits some of them. Among roughly 100,000 clones listed, around 92% were seen once. The CDR3 has 15 amino acids. The germline V gene has CDR1 MDHEN and CDR2 SYDVKM. V was trimmed by 4 bases and J by 3 bases, leaving 13 bases between them. The starting material was CD4+ or CD8+ T cells sorted from blood, obtained in a trial of the OX40 agonist ivuxolimab. The clonotype was recovered from an adult with an advanced solid tumor such as melanoma, head and neck, liver or kidney cancer. This chain connects TRBV28 to TRBJ1-5; D is uncertain. The CDR3 DNA follows: TGTGCCAGCAGTTCCTTGAATGGCCACAATCAGCCCCAGCATTTT. Residues: CASSSLNGHNQPQHF.